The 28 T cell receptor beta chains given below trace back to one sample, sequenced in a study of graft-versus-host responses after intestinal transplantation. Repertoires were generated with immunoSEQ multiplex PCR, while TCRdb's copy carries only in-frame clones and drops some. This table has some 43,000 clones, about 95% appearing once. The sequences come from PBMCs, collected approximately 360 days after intestinal transplant. These receptors all stem from a human patient who received an intestinal transplant, so some T cells may come from the graft donor.

This clone was detected once. The chain joins TRBV27 to TRBJ2-1; no clear D gene. This CDR3 region has 13 residues. V dropped 4 bases and J dropped 2 bases, with 6 bases sitting between them. CDR1 and CDR2 from the germline V gene are MNHEY and SMNVEV (reference sequence). This CDR3 is CASSSTAYNEQFF. The CDR3 DNA reads as TGTGCCAGCAGTTCCACGGCCTACAATGAGCAGTTCTTC.

The chain joins TRBV5-4 to TRBJ2-5, with TRBD2 matching 10 bases. This CDR3 region has 16 residues. From germline, CDR1 is SGHNT and CDR2 YYREEE (reference sequence). Unmatched junction bases numbered 5, after V lost 0 bases and J lost 3 bases. CDR3 protein: CASSLALAGRKETQYF. The DNA of the CDR3 is TGTGCCAGCAGCTTGGCACTAGCGGGGAGGAAAGAGACCCAGTACTTC.

This clone appeared once. The chain joins TRBV29-1 to TRBJ2-1; 8 bases align to TRBD1. The CDR3 has 14 residues. Germline CDR1 and CDR2: SQVTM and ANQGSEA. Losses at the gene ends were 3 bases for V and 5 bases for J; bases not matched to a gene: 6. Here the CDR3 DNA reads TGCAGCGTTGATTTGGGACAGGACAACAATGAGCAGTTCTTC. The encoded protein is CSVDLGQDNNEQFF.

A word on this clone: One end of the junction varies from germline; a read error may be responsible. The J gene is TRBJ1-4, the V gene TRBV5-1; TRBD1 agrees at 9 bases. CDR1 SGHRS and CDR2 YFSETQ come from the germline V gene. The CDR3 runs 14 residues. CDR3 nucleotides: TGCGCCAGCAGTTTGGGGACAGGGATCGAAAAACTGTTTTTT. Translating gives CASSLGTGIEKLFF. Full variable domain (rest looked up from reference TRBV5-1 and TRBJ1-4): KAGVTQTPRYLIKTRGQQVTLSCSPISGHRSVSWYQQTPGQGLQFLFEYFSETQRNKGNFPGRFSGRQFSNSRSEMNVSTLELGDSALYLCASSLGTGIEKLFFGSGTQLSVL.

The rearrangement joins TRBV6-5 to TRBJ1-4; 12 nucleotides align to TRBD1. V was clipped by 6 bases and J by 11 bases; unmatched bases: 7. Germline V gene sequence: CDR1 MNHEY, CDR2 SVGAGI. CDR3 length: 14 residues. For the CDR3, the DNA is TGTGCCAGCAGCCTGGGACAGGGGGCTTATAAACTGTTTTTT. This sequence encodes CASSLGQGAYKLFF.

The chain combines TRBV6-1 with TRBJ2-3; D gene unclear. Per germline, CDR1 MNHNS and CDR2 SASEGT. V lost 4 bases to trimming and J lost 0 bases, with 2 bases between them. The CDR3 totals 12 residues. The CDR3 region has the DNA TGTGCCAGCAGTGGAAGCACAGATACGCAGTATTTT. Its translation is CASSGSTDTQYF.

CDR3 in DNA: TGTGCCAGTAGTATTAAAGTGGACAGGGATGCTTTCTTT. It is translated as CASSIKVDRDAFF. The rearrangement joins TRBV19 to TRBJ1-1, with 8 bases lining up with TRBD1. CDR3 length equals 13 residues. V was pared by 3 bases and J by 11 bases, with 8 bases of the junction left unmatched. The germline V gene has CDR1 LNHDA and CDR2 SQIVND (reference sequence).

The chain uses TRBV6-1 and TRBJ1-2; TRBD1 might be the D (6 bases). Germline CDR1 reads MNHNS; CDR2 reads SASEGT. The CDR3 totals 15 residues. V lost 7 bases, J lost 8 bases, and 23 bases lay in between. CDR3 sequence reads: CASNKRPGGLKGYTF. DNA for the CDR3: TGTGCCAGCAACAAGAGGCCGGGGGGGCTCAAAGGCTACACCTTC.

The V gene is TRBV5-6, the J gene TRBJ1-1; perhaps TRBD1 as D (6 bases). Germline V CDR1 and CDR2: SGHDT, YYEEEE. Trimming took off 3 bases at V and 0 bases at J, with 21 bases between the two ends. The CDR3 consists of 18 residues. DNA of the CDR3: TGTGCCAGCAGCTATTTTCGCCACCAGGGGTTGTTGAACACTGAAGCTTTCTTT. As protein: CASSYFRHQGLLNTEAFF.

The chain couples TRBV5-5 to TRBJ2-7; D gene ambiguous. CDR1 is SGHKS and CDR2 is YYEKEE in the germline V gene (reference sequence). Deletions cut 1 base from V and 0 bases from J, with 11 bases between. The CDR3 has 15 residues. This chain's CDR3 is CASSLWQTGSYEQYF. The CDR3 nucleotides read TGTGCCAGCAGCTTGTGGCAGACTGGCTCCTACGAGCAGTACTTC.

V gene TRBV27 combines with J gene TRBJ1-1, with D possibly being TRBD1 (6 bases). V was pared by 2 bases and J by 8 bases, with 12 bases between. Germline V gene lookup returns CDR1 MNHEY and CDR2 SMNVEV (reference sequence). There are 13 residues in the CDR3. The CDR3 sequence: CASSLGSDREAFF. The CDR3 coding sequence is TGTGCCAGCAGTTTAGGGTCCGACAGGGAAGCTTTCTTT.

The chain is built from TRBV5-4 and TRBJ1-6, with a tentative D call TRBD1 (5 bases). Germline-derived CDR1 and CDR2 are SGHNT and YYREEE (reference sequence). V was pared by 4 bases and J by 8 bases, with 19 bases between. There are 16 residues in the CDR3. The DNA for the CDR3 is TGTGCCAGCAGCCCGCATCCGGGACGGATCTATTCACCCCTCCACTTT. It yields the protein CASSPHPGRIYSPLHF.

This chain connects TRBV11-2 to TRBJ1-2, with D unclear. This CDR3 region has 17 residues. Germline V lookup: CDR1 SGHAT, CDR2 FQNNGV. V was cut by 1 base and J by 0 bases, with 15 bases left in between. The CDR3, as DNA: TGTGCCAGCAGCTTAGGGGTCCGGACGGAAGCTAACTATGGCTACACCTTC. This codes for CASSLGVRTEANYGYTF.

The V and J genes are TRBV5-1 and TRBJ2-5; perhaps D is TRBD1 or TRBD2 (6 bases each). The V end lost 5 bases, the J end lost 5 bases, and 13 bases lay between the germline ends. CDR3 length: 13 residues. Germline lookup yields CDR1 SGHRS and CDR2 YFSETQ. The CDR3 loop is CASSGQGRETQYF. In DNA form, the CDR3 reads TGCGCCAGCAGTGGGCAGGGGAGGGAGACCCAGTACTTC.

The gene calls are TRBV6-5 and TRBJ1-1, with D possibly matching TRBD1 (6 bases). Trimming removed 2 bases at V and 8 bases at J, with 12 bases between. CDR3 length equals 13 residues. Germline CDR1 and CDR2: MNHEY and SVGAGI. The CDR3 region has the DNA TGTGCCAGCAGTTACGTGACAGGAGGGGAAGCTTTCTTT. The encoded protein is CASSYVTGGEAFF.

This rearrangement joins TRBV6-5 to TRBJ2-7; D remains unclear. Looked up from germline, CDR1 is MNHEY and CDR2 is SVGAGI. The CDR3 totals 15 residues. V was shortened by 2 bases and J by 7 bases, with 18 bases between the two germline ends. CDR3 coding DNA: TGTGCCAGCAGTTACCTGGAAGGCCGGCGTTTGGAGCAGTACTTC. Protein: CASSYLEGRRLEQYF.

The gene calls are TRBV6-5 and TRBJ2-7; the D is unclear. The V and J ends lost 9 bases and 2 bases respectively, with 17 bases between them. CDR1 and CDR2 (germline): MNHEY, SVGAGI. The CDR3 spans 14 residues. CDR3 region: CASTLGEGAYEQYF. DNA for the CDR3: TGTGCCAGTACCCTGGGTGAAGGCGCCTACGAGCAGTACTTC.

This clone showed up just once. V usage is TRBV29-1 and J usage is TRBJ2-5; D is unclear. The germline V gene has CDR1 SQVTM and CDR2 ANQGSEA. The V and J ends lost 0 bases and 3 bases respectively, with 26 bases between them. The CDR3 contains 19 residues. The CDR3 protein is CSVEDLRGPSVDAEETQYF. CDR3 nucleotide sequence: TGCAGCGTTGAAGATTTAAGAGGCCCTTCCGTGGATGCCGAAGAGACCCAGTACTTC.

The chain is built from TRBV7-3 and TRBJ1-3; 9 positions agree with TRBD1. Germline CDR1 reads SGHTA; CDR2 reads FQGTGA. CDR3 length equals 18 residues. Losses at the gene ends were 1 base for V and 0 bases for J; bases not matched to a gene: 7. CDR3 nucleotide sequence: TGTGCCAGCAGCTTAATGGCCCAGACAGGGGGCTCTGGAAACACCATATATTTT. Translating it yields CASSLMAQTGGSGNTIYF.

The chain employs TRBV5-6 and TRBJ1-1; tentatively, D is TRBD1 (6 bases). V was shortened by 7 bases and J by 10 bases, with 26 bases between the two germline ends. Germline-derived CDR1 and CDR2 are SGHDT and YYEEEE. CDR3 length: 15 residues. CDR3 amino acids: CASAYRAGGRVPAFF. The CDR3 bases are TGTGCCAGCGCTTATCGTGCGGGGGGGCGCGTACCAGCTTTCTTT. The complete variable domain, with remaining parts taken from reference TRBV5-6 and TRBJ1-1, reads DAGVTQSPTHLIKTRGQQVTLRCSPKSGHDTVSWYQQALGQGPQFIFQYYEEEERQRGNFPDRFSGHQFPNYSSELNVNALLLGDSALYLCASAYRAGGRVPAFFGQGTRLTVV.

The chain has TRBV6-5 and TRBJ2-4, with D possibly being TRBD2 (7 bases). The V gene lost 3 bases and the J gene lost 6 bases, with 15 bases spanning the gap. This CDR3 has 15 amino acids. Germline V gene lookup returns CDR1 MNHEY and CDR2 SVGAGI. The CDR3 DNA is TGTGCCAGCAGTTATTATAGGGGGGGAGGAAACATTCAGTACTTC. Its protein product is CASSYYRGGGNIQYF.

Here the CDR3 reads CASSLSGSSYEQYF. Written as DNA, the CDR3 is TGTGCCAGCAGTTTGAGCGGGAGCTCCTACGAGCAGTACTTC. This chain uses TRBV27 with TRBJ2-7, with TRBD2 identical over 8 bases. V lost 3 bases and J lost 0; bases outside the gene matches: 1. Germline values: CDR1 MNHEY, CDR2 SMNVEV (reference sequence). The CDR3 consists of 14 residues.

The rearrangement uses TRBV7-9 and TRBJ2-5; D may be TRBD1 (6 bases). The CDR3 loop spans 14 amino acids. CDR1 is SEHNR, CDR2 FQNEAQ, per germline (reference sequence). V lost 8 bases, J lost 1 base, and 14 bases lay in between. CDR3 protein: CASRQTGPQETQYF. CDR3 DNA sequence: TGTGCCAGCCGACAAACAGGGCCCCAAGAGACCCAGTACTTC.

In the case of this clone: Relative to the germline gene, one junction end is altered; a read error may explain this. Here the CDR3 DNA reads TGTGCCACCAGCGAGGGGGGGGCGTTCAGCTCCTACAATGAGCAGTTCTTC. It yields the protein CATSEGGAFSSYNEQFF. V usage is TRBV9 and J usage is TRBJ2-1; D possibly corresponds to TRBD2 (7 bases). The CDR3 loop spans 17 amino acids. The germline gives CDR1 SGDLS, CDR2 YYNGEE.

This chain links TRBV4-2 with TRBJ2-1, with TRBD1 matching over 7 bases. Germline V gene sequence: CDR1 LGHNA, CDR2 YNFKEQ. Germline trimming cut 2 bases from V and 7 bases from J; bases unmatched to any gene: 5. This CDR3 is 14 amino acids long. The CDR3: CASSQLDRDNEQFF. Written as DNA, the CDR3 is TGTGCCAGCAGCCAACTCGACAGGGATAATGAGCAGTTCTTC.

The chain links TRBV29-1 to TRBJ2-7; D is unclear. The V and J ends lost 7 bases and 4 bases respectively, with 17 bases between them. The CDR3 totals 13 residues. The germline V gene encodes CDR1 SQVTM and CDR2 ANQGSEA. CDR3 residues: CSASGRNYYEQYF. CDR3 coding DNA: TGCAGCGCCTCCGGGCGGAATTATTACGAGCAGTACTTC.

This chain connects TRBV4-1 to TRBJ2-7; D might be TRBD1 (6 bases). Looked up from germline, CDR1 is MGHRA and CDR2 is YSYEKL. V was clipped by 5 bases and J by 7 bases, with 18 bases between them. The length of the CDR3 is 14 residues. CDR3 nucleotide sequence: TGCGCCAGCAGCGACTCGACAGGTTCGAGTGAGCAGTACTTC. The encoded protein is CASSDSTGSSEQYF.

The chain is built from TRBV5-1 and TRBJ2-7; D unclear. Per germline, CDR1 SGHRS and CDR2 YFSETQ. The V gene lost 1 base and the J gene lost 3 bases, with 17 bases spanning the gap. This CDR3 region has 16 residues. This chain's CDR3 is CASSLLPDNSGYEQYF. Written as DNA, the CDR3 is TGCGCCAGCAGCTTGTTGCCTGACAATTCCGGCTACGAGCAGTACTTC.